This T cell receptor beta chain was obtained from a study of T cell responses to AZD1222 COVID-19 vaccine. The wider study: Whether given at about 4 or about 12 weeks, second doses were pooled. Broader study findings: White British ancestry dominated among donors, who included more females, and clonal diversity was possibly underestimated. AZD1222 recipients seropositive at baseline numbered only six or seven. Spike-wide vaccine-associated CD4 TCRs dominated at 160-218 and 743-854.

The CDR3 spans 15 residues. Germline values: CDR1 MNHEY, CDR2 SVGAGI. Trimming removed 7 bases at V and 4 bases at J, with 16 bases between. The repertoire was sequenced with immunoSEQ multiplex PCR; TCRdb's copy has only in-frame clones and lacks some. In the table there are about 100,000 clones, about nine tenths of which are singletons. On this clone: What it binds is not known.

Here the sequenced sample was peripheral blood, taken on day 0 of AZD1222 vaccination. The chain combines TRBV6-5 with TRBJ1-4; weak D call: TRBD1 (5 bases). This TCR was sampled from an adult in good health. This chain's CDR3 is CASTTIGTRNEKLFF. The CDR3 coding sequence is TGTGCCAGCACCACCATCGGGACCCGTAATGAAAAACTGTTTTTT.